A selection of T cell receptor beta chains follows, all from one sample in a study of radiotherapy plus CTLA-4 blockade in lung cancer. Repertoires were generated with immunoSEQ multiplex PCR, while TCRdb's copy carries only in-frame clones and drops some. The repertoire holds about 88,000 clones, with approximately 75% as singletons. Specimen: peripheral blood, collected from a patient treated with radiotherapy plus ipilimumab. These receptors all come from a human donor with non-small cell lung cancer that progressed on radiotherapy plus ipilimumab. Each CDR3 is given with its conserved first and last residue. Fields, in order: CDR3 protein, V gene, J gene.

CASSPLGGLMIPF	TRBV2	TRBJ1-2
CAITRGSGYEQYF	TRBV28	TRBJ2-7
CASSRDRARYEQYF	TRBV6-1	TRBJ2-7
CASSFLAYGYTF	TRBV11-2	TRBJ1-2
CASSLGGDSYEQYF	TRBV11-3	TRBJ2-7
CASSSRGDETQYF	TRBV7-6	TRBJ2-5
CASSSPRGGGEETQYF	TRBV19	TRBJ2-5
CASSSTRWGPRRTEAFF	TRBV28	TRBJ1-1
CASSEGYVTEAFF	TRBV25-1	TRBJ1-1
CASTLLGTSGKGTQYF	TRBV28	TRBJ2-3
CASKASGGWGEQFF	TRBV5-1	TRBJ2-1
CASSQGAEQYF	TRBV4-2	TRBJ2-7
CASRRSTDTQYF	TRBV27	TRBJ2-3
CASSLEGGEKLFF	TRBV6-6	TRBJ1-4